These 18 T cell receptor beta chains were sequenced from one sample in a study of type 1 regulatory T cells. In TCRdb, the reads were re-called with MiXCR into one record per CDR3 protein. The sample lists 80,000 to 100,000 distinct CDR3 sequences; about a third were seen once. The sequencing sample was made of CD4+ T cells, either the whole sample or a sorted fraction (not recorded which). The source is a human donor in good health.

The chain has TRBV20-1 and TRBJ2-1; weak D call: TRBD1 (5 bases). The CDR3 is 17 residues long. Germline CDR1 reads DFQATT; CDR2 reads SNEGSKA (reference sequence). Trimming took off 6 bases at V and 5 bases at J, with 26 bases between the two ends. The CDR3 reads CSANIDLQALYNNEQFF. The CDR3 DNA reads as TGCAGTGCCAATATAGATCTACAGGCCCTCTATAACAATGAGCAGTTCTTC.

V and J are TRBV5-5 and TRBJ2-4; D is ambiguous. Deletions cut 4 bases from V and 0 bases from J, with 17 bases between. Looked up from germline, CDR1 is SGHKS and CDR2 is YYEKEE (reference sequence). This CDR3 contains 17 residues. CDR3 in DNA: TGTGCCAGCAGCCTTGTTCAAAGTCAGCTAGCCAAAAACATTCAGTACTTC. Its translation: CASSLVQSQLAKNIQYF.

This clonotype was detected only a few times. Germline and junction disagree at one end, which may indicate a read error. V and J are TRBV20-1 and TRBJ2-6; 10 bases agree with TRBD2. In germline, CDR1 is DFQATT, CDR2 SNEGSKA (reference sequence). This CDR3 has 18 amino acids. The CDR3, as DNA: TGCAGTGCAAGAGGGTCTAGCGGGAGTCTAGGTGGGGCCAACGTCCTGACTTTC. This sequence encodes CSARGSSGSLGGANVLTF.

Details on this clonotype: Germline and junction disagree at one end, which may indicate a read error. The rearrangement joins TRBV6-6 to TRBJ2-3, with D possibly being TRBD1 (5 bases). CDR1 is MNHNY and CDR2 is SVGAGI in the germline V gene (reference sequence). The CDR3 has 14 amino acids. The CDR3 here is CASSLGQTTDTQCF. CDR3 bases: TGTGCCAGCAGTTTGGGGCAAACCACAGATACGCAGTGTTTT.

The chain links TRBV25-1 to TRBJ2-3, with 7 positions matching TRBD1. Germline CDR1 MGHDK, CDR2 SYGVNS. The CDR3 has 17 residues. V was clipped by 1 base and J by 0 bases; unmatched bases: 7. The CDR3 protein is CASSESGTALSTDTQYF. As DNA, the CDR3 is TGTGCCAGCAGTGAATCCGGGACAGCCCTCAGCACAGATACGCAGTATTTT.

The chain combines TRBV14 with TRBJ1-1; D call uncertain. Trimming cost V 2 bases and J 0 bases, with 13 bases left between them. Germline V lookup: CDR1 SGHDN, CDR2 FVKESK. This CDR3 contains 16 residues. The chain's CDR3 is CASSQRRAALNTEAFF. The CDR3 DNA reads TGTGCCAGCAGCCAACGGAGGGCAGCTCTGAACACTGAAGCTTTCTTT.

This clonotype was observed a handful of times. This sequence joins TRBV24-1 and TRBJ1-2, with 11 bases matching TRBD1. Germline V lookup: CDR1 KGHDR, CDR2 SFDVKD. The CDR3 extends over 15 amino acids. After removal of 3 bases from V and 6 bases from J, the junction contained 5 bases not matched to a gene. CDR3 coding DNA: TGTGCCACCAGTGATAGGACAGGGGGCGTTGATGGCTACACCTTC. It translates to CATSDRTGGVDGYTF.

This clonotype has more than one count but fewer than ten. The chain is built from TRBV19 and TRBJ2-1, with D tentatively TRBD2 (6 bases). V lost 9 bases to trimming and J lost 11 bases, with 20 bases between them. The germline V gene has CDR1 LNHDA and CDR2 SQIVND (reference sequence). This CDR3 spans 13 amino acids. The CDR3 DNA follows: TGTGCCAGCTCCCGGGGGTTTACAATACAGCAGTTCTTC. It codes for CASSRGFTIQQFF.

The chain is built from TRBV12-3 or TRBV12-4 and TRBJ2-7; D gene ambiguous. The CDR3 loop spans 15 amino acids. V lost 2 bases and J 6 bases, leaving 17 bases between the germline ends. The CDR3 sequence is CASSLLLQAKSEQYF. The CDR3 DNA follows: TGTGCCAGCAGTTTACTGCTGCAGGCCAAATCCGAGCAGTACTTC.

This chain uses TRBV7-3 with TRBJ2-7; no reliable D call. The CDR3 is 13 amino acids. V was shortened by 5 bases and J by 0 bases, with 8 bases between the two germline ends. CDR1 is SGHTA, CDR2 FQGTGA, per germline. CDR3 region: CASSAQNSYEQYF. DNA of the CDR3: TGTGCCAGCAGCGCTCAGAACTCCTACGAGCAGTACTTC.

The CDR3 is CASRHPGVPGGANVLTF. The CDR3 coding sequence is TGTGCCAGTAGACATCCGGGGGTCCCCGGCGGGGCCAACGTCCTGACTTTC. The chain combines TRBV19 with TRBJ2-6; D perhaps matches TRBD2 (6 bases). CDR1 and CDR2 (germline): LNHDA, SQIVND (reference sequence). Trimming stripped 6 bases from V and 4 bases from J, with 19 bases between. This CDR3 has 17 residues.

This clonotype turned up a few times. The genes are TRBV6-2 or TRBV6-3 and TRBJ2-5, with 8 positions matching TRBD2. Trimming cost V 0 bases and J 5 bases; bases outside gene matches: 5. The CDR3 is 15 residues long. Germline V gene data show CDR1 as MNHEY and CDR2 as SVGEGT. The CDR3 sequence: CASSYSTGGTETQYF. DNA for the CDR3: TGTGCCAGCAGTTACTCGACGGGGGGGACGGAGACCCAGTACTTC.

V usage is TRBV29-1 and J usage is TRBJ2-1; D gene uncertain. The CDR3 spans 14 residues. The V end was cut by 6 bases, the J end by 0 bases, with 12 bases between. Germline V gene lookup returns CDR1 SQVTM and CDR2 ANQGSEA. Here the CDR3 reads CSVPVLRSYNEQFF. As DNA, the CDR3 is TGCAGCGTACCCGTGTTGCGCTCCTACAATGAGCAGTTCTTC.

This clonotype was counted between two and nine times. The V gene is TRBV28, the J gene TRBJ2-5; a weak D match, TRBD2 (6 bases). This CDR3 has 15 amino acids. Germline CDR1 reads MDHEN; CDR2 reads SYDVKM. V was clipped by 5 bases and J by 5 bases, with 18 bases between them. The CDR3 loop is CASSTRTGERETQYF. CDR3 DNA: TGTGCCAGCAGTACTCGGACGGGAGAAAGGGAGACCCAGTACTTC.

The rearrangement links TRBV19 to TRBJ2-7; D is undetermined. V was clipped by 3 bases and J by 6 bases, with 12 bases between them. The CDR3 is 13 amino acids. Germline loops: CDR1 LNHDA, CDR2 SQIVND (reference sequence). The CDR3 DNA is TGTGCCAGTAGTATCGGGCAGGCAGCCGAGCAGTACTTC. It yields the protein CASSIGQAAEQYF.

The rearrangement uses TRBV18 and TRBJ2-7; the D gene is possibly TRBD1 (5 bases). The length of the CDR3 is 18 residues. Trimming removed 3 bases from V and 0 bases from J, with 21 bases in between. Per the germline V gene, CDR1 is KGHSH and CDR2 is LQKENI. The CDR3 DNA is TGTGCCAGCTCACCGATTGCTCAGCAAAGGGGATCCTCCTACGAGCAGTACTTC. Protein product: CASSPIAQQRGSSYEQYF.

The chain links TRBV20-1 to TRBJ2-1; weak D call: TRBD2 (6 bases). V lost 6 bases and J lost 7, with 25 bases in between. This CDR3 spans 16 amino acids. CDR1 DFQATT and CDR2 SNEGSKA come from the germline V gene (reference sequence). The CDR3 nucleotides are TGCAGTGCCATCGAAGCCCGGGGGAGATTCAAGAATGAGCAGTTCTTC. It translates to CSAIEARGRFKNEQFF.

The genes are TRBV7-2 and TRBJ1-5, with a tentative D call TRBD1 (6 bases). V was shortened by 2 bases and J by 2 bases, with 7 bases between the two germline ends. CDR1 and CDR2 (germline): SGHTA, FQGNSA. The CDR3 has 14 residues. CDR3 residues: CASSLKGGNQPQHF. The CDR3, as DNA: TGTGCCAGCAGCTTAAAGGGGGGCAATCAGCCCCAGCATTTT.